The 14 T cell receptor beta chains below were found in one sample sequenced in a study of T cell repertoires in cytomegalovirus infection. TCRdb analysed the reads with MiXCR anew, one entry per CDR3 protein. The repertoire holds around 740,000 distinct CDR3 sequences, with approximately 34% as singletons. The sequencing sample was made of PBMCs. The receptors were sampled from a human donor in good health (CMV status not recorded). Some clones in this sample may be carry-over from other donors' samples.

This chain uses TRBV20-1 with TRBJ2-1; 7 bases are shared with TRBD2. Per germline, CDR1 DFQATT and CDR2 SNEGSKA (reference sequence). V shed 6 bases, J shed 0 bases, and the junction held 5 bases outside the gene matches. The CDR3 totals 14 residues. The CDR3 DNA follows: TGCAGTGCCAGGGAGGGAATCTCCTACAATGAGCAGTTCTTC. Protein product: CSAREGISYNEQFF.

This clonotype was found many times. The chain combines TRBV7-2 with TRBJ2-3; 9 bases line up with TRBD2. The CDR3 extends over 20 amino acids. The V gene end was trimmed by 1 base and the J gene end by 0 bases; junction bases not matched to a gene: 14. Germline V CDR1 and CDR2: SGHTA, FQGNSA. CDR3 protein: CASSLESASGIIFSTDTQYF. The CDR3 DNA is TGTGCCAGCAGCTTAGAGTCGGCTAGCGGGATCATTTTTAGCACAGATACGCAGTATTTT.

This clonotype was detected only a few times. The CDR3 protein is CASSLPQGPLAKNIQYF. As DNA, the CDR3 is TGTGCCAGCAGCCTGCCCCAGGGCCCTTTGGCCAAAAACATTCAGTACTTC. The chain combines TRBV7-2 with TRBJ2-4, with D maybe TRBD1 (5 bases). Germline V lookup: CDR1 SGHTA, CDR2 FQGNSA. The ends were cut back, 5 bases at V and 1 base at J, with 18 bases in the middle. CDR3 length equals 17 residues.

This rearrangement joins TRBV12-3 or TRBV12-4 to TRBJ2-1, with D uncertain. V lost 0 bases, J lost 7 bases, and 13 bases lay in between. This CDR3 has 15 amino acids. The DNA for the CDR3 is TGTGCCAGCAGTTTAGCGGGGATAATAAGGAATGAGCAGTTCTTC. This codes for CASSLAGIIRNEQFF.

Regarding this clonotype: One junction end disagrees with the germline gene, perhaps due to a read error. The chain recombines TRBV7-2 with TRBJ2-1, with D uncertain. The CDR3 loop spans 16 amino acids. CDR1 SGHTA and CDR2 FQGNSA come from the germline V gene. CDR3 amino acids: CASSLVVSAIHNEQLF. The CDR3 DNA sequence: TGTGCCAGCAGCTTAGTTGTGTCAGCTATCCACAATGAGCAGTTGTTC.

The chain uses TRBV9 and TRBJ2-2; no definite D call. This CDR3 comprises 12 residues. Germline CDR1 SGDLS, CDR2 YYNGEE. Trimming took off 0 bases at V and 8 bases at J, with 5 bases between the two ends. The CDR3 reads CASSVDAGELFF. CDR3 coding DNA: TGTGCCAGCAGCGTAGATGCGGGGGAGCTGTTTTTT.

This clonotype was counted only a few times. CDR3 nucleotides: TGTGCCAGCAGCTCCAAGACTAGCGGGGGTACCGGGGAGCTGTTTTTT. This translates into CASSSKTSGGTGELFF. V usage is TRBV11-2 and J usage is TRBJ2-2, with 12 bases matching TRBD2. The germline V gene has CDR1 SGHAT and CDR2 FQNNGV. The CDR3 spans 16 residues. The ends lost 4 bases at V and 5 bases at J; junction bases unmatched: 5.

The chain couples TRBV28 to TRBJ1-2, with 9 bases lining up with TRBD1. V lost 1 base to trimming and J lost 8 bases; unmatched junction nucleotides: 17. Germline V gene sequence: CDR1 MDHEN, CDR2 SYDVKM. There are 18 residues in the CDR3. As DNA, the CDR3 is TGTGCCAGCAGTTTATTAACGTGGGGGACAGGGCCATCTATGGGCTACACCTTC. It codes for CASSLLTWGTGPSMGYTF.

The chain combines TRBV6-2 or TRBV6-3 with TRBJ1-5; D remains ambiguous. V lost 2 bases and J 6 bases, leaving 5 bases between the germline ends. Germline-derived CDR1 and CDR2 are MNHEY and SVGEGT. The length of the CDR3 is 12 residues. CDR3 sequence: CASSYGTQPQHF. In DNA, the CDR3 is TGTGCCAGCAGTTACGGTACTCAGCCCCAGCATTTT.

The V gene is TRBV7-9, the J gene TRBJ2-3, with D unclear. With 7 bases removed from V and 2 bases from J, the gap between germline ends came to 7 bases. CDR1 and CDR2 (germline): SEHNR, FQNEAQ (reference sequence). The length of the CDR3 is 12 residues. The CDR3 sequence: CASTPNTDTQYF. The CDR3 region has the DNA TGTGCCAGCACCCCTAACACAGATACGCAGTATTTT.

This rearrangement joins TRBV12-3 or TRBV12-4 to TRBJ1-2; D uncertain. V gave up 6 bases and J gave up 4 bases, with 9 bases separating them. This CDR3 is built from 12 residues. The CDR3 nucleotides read TGTGCCAGCAGGTTCAAGAGCTATGGCTACACCTTC. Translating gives CASRFKSYGYTF.

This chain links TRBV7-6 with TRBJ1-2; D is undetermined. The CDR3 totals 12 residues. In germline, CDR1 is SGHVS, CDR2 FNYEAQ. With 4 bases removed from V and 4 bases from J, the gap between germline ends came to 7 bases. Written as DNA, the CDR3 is TGTGCCAGCAGCTCAGACTTCTATGGCTACACCTTC. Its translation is CASSSDFYGYTF.

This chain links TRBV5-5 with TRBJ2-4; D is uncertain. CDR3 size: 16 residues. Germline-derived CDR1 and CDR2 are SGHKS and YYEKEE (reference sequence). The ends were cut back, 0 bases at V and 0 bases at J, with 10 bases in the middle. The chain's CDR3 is CASSLDLSLAKNIQYF. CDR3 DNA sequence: TGTGCCAGCAGCTTGGACCTATCTCTAGCCAAAAACATTCAGTACTTC. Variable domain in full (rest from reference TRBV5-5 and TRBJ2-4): DAGVTQSPTHLIKTRGQQVTLRCSPISGHKSVSWYQQVLGQGPQFIFQYYEKEERGRGNFPDRFSARQFPNYSSELNVNALLLGDSALYLCASSLDLSLAKNIQYFGAGTRLSVL.

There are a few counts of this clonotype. CDR3 loop: CASSLAMGEGGYTF. Written as DNA, the CDR3 is TGTGCCAGCAGTTTAGCGATGGGGGAAGGCGGCTACACCTTC. This chain uses TRBV12-3 or TRBV12-4 with TRBJ1-2; weak D call: TRBD1 (5 bases). With 0 bases removed from V and 8 bases from J, the gap between germline ends came to 13 bases. CDR3 length: 14 amino acids.